The text below deals with one T cell receptor beta chain. What it binds is not known. The entry originates in a study of post-analysis software for immune sequencing data. Overall study results and limits: Relative to controls, patients had 5 or 6 TRBV segments at higher frequency, with TRBV5-6, TRBV5-1 and TRBV20-1 among these. Strong co-clustering by F measure was evident for samples that had been prepared in the same batch.

Unique molecular identifiers were built into the TCR beta cDNA libraries. TCRdb re-derived calls from the PCR reads in MiXCR, one entry per CDR3 protein. The sample yields about 540,000 distinct CDR3 sequences, around a third seen once. CDR1 is SGHAT and CDR2 is FQNNGV in the germline V gene. V was trimmed by 2 bases and J by 3 bases, leaving 16 bases between them. The CDR3 is made up of 16 amino acids. The specimen sequenced was blood. The clonotype originates from a girl aged 2 to 17 with multiple sclerosis. The chain combines TRBV11-2 with TRBJ1-2; a weak D match, TRBD1 (6 bases). The CDR3 nucleotides read TGTGCCAGCAGCTTAATGGGGCCGGGGGGCGACTATGGCTACACCTTC. Translating it yields CASSLMGPGGDYGYTF.